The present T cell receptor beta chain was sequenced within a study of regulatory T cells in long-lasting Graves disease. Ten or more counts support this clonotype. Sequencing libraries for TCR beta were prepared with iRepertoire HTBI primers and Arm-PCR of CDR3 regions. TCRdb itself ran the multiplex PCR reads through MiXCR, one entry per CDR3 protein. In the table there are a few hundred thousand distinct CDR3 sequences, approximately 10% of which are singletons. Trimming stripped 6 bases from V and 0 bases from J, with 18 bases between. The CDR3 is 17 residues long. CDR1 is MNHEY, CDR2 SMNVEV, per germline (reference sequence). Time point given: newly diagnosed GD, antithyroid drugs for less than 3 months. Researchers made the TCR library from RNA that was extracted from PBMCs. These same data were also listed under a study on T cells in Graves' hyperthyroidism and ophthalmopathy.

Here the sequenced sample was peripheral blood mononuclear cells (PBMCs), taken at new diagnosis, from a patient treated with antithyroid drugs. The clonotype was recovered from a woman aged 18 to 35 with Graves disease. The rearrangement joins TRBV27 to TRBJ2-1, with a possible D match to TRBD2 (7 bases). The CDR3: CASSPGGRVSSYNEQFF. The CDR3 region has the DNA TGTGCCAGCAGCCCCGGGGGGCGGGTAAGCTCCTACAATGAGCAGTTCTTC.